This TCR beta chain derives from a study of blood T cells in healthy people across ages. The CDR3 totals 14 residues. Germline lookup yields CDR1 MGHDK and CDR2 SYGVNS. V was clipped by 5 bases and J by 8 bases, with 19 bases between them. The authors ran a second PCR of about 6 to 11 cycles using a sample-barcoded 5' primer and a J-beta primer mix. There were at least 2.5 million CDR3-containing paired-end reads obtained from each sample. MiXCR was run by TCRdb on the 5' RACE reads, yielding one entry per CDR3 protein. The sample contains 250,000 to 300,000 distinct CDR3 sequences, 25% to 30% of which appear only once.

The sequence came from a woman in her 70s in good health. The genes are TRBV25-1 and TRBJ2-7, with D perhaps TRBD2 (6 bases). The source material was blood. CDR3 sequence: CASSSRDVRGKQYF. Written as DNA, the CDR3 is TGTGCCAGCAGTTCGCGGGACGTCCGCGGCAAGCAGTACTTC.